This T cell receptor beta chain stems from a study of CD8 T cells in Susac syndrome (dated 2019 in TCRdb). A note on the overall study: Repertoire sequencing was used to test whether CD8+ T cell activation and differentiation in Susac syndrome was antigen driven.

RNA was extracted using the RNeasy kit, and about 0.5 to 1 ug of the RNA was reverse transcribed with random hexamers. The immunoSEQ multiplex PCR assay, which covers 54 Vbeta and 13 Jbeta segments, was used to amplify TCR beta CDR3 regions. Bias from PCR amplification was corrected by using a synthetic template baseline for primer optimization and for computational correction. The paper's processing steps were these. Reads were annotated to V, D and J genes per IMGT and analyzed with immunoSEQ Analyzer, keeping only productive sequences. Clonality was calculated as one minus the Shannon entropy normalized by log2 of the number of productive unique sequences. For each patient and control, public and private clones were evaluated within the 100 most prevalent clones. Clones were defined as Susac-specific if absent from the healthy and MS cohorts, from roughly 1,100 published viral clones and from other ImmuneACCESS disease sequences. The raw public reads went through TCRdb reprocessing: fastp at Q25, MiXCR clone calling, in-frame beta chains kept. Identical CDR3 protein sequences are pooled into one entry, listed with their most common genes and DNA. The V and J calls shown here were made by TCRdb, not taken from the authors' results. This sample lists about 160,000 distinct CDR3 sequences; roughly nine tenths were detected once. 0.065% to 0.1% of the sample is held by the ten biggest clonotypes.

High-throughput TCR beta sequencing profiled peripheral blood CD8+ and CD4+ T cells from healthy donors, Susac syndrome patients and multiple sclerosis patients. Healthy donors were included as age- and sex-matched controls. Bulk CD8+ and CD4+ T cells were purified magnetically by negative isolation, whereas CD8+ TEMRA cells were enriched by FACS. Blood was drawn into EDTA tubes, processed within 24 hours, and PBMCs were isolated by density gradient centrifugation. PBMCs destined for TCR sequencing were cryopreserved in liquid nitrogen and later thawed in a 37 °C water bath. The sorted or isolated CD4+, CD8+ and CD8+ TEMRA cells reached a purity of at least 90%. Reading from cysteine to phenylalanine, the CDR3 counts 13 amino acids. CDR3 DNA only is kept here, 39 bases in frame from base 1. The germline V gene encodes CDR1 MDHEN and CDR2 SYDVKM. At the junction V is shortened by 6 bases and J by 3 bases; bases outside the gene matches: 5.

Findings and caveats that apply to the study as a whole: The study acknowledged that relatively few individuals were included in the TCR sequencing and HLA analysis.

In the case of this clonotype: Its antigen remains undetermined. Base qualities are not at hand, and no much larger clone is one base apart.

This receptor chain uses TRBV28 and TRBJ2-7, and 7 bases in between align with TRBD2. The source material was CD4+ T cells from PBMCs. This TCR came from a human donor in good health. Read as DNA, the sequence is TGTGCCAGCAGCAATGGCGGGAGCTACGAGCAGTACTTC. Its product reads: CASSNGGSYEQYF.